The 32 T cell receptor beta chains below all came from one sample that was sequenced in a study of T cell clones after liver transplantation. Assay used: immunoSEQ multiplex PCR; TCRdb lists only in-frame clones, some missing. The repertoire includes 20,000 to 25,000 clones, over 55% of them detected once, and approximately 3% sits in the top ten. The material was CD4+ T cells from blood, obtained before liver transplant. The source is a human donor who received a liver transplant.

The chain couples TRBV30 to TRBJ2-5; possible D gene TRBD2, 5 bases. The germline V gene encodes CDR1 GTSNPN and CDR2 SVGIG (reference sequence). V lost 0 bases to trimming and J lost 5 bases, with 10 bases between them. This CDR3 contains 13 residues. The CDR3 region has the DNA TGTGCCTGGAGTGTCACTCAGCGGGAGACCCAGTACTTC. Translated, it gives CAWSVTQRETQYF.

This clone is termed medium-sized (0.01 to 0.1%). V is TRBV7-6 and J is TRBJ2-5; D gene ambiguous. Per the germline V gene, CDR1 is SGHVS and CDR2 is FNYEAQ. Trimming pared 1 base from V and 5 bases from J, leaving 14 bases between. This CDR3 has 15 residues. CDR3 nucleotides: TGTGCCAGCAGCTTAGAGCCGGCGAAACGGGAGACCCAGTACTTC. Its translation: CASSLEPAKRETQYF.

CDR3: CASSQQAGTGYYGYTF. The CDR3 coding sequence is TGTGCCAGCAGCCAACAGGCGGGGACAGGGTACTATGGCTACACCTTC. The gene calls are TRBV7-9 and TRBJ1-2, with TRBD1 identical over 9 bases. Germline lookup yields CDR1 SEHNR and CDR2 FQNEAQ (reference sequence). The CDR3 length is 16 residues. Unmatched junction bases numbered 10, after V lost 5 bases and J lost 3 bases. The full variable domain, rest sourced from reference TRBV7-9 and TRBJ1-2, is DTGVSQNPRHKITKRGQNVTFRCDPISEHNRLYWYRQTLGQGPEFLTYFQNEAQLEKSRLLSDRFSAERPKGSFSTLEIQRTEQGDSAMYLCASSQQAGTGYYGYTFGSGTRLTVV.

CDR3 sequence: CAISEPRATSGGGAYNEQFF. The DNA for the CDR3 is TGTGCCATCAGTGAGCCGCGGGCGACTAGCGGGGGGGGCGCCTACAATGAGCAGTTCTTC. The chain is built from TRBV10-3 and TRBJ2-1; 14 positions agree with TRBD2. The ends lost 2 bases at V and 2 bases at J; junction bases unmatched: 11. Germline CDR1 reads ENHRY; CDR2 reads SYGVKD. The CDR3 extends over 20 amino acids.

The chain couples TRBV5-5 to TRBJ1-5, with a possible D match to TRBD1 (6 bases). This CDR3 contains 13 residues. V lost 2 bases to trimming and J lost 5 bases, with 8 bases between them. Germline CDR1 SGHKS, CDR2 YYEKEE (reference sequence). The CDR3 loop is CASSLQGDQPQHF. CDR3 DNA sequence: TGTGCCAGCAGCTTACAGGGAGATCAGCCCCAGCATTTT.

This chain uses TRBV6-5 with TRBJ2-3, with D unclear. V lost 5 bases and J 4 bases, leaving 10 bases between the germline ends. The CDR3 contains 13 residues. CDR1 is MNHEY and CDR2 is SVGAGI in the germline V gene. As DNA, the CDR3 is TGTGCCAGCAGTGAAGCCTGGGCAGATACGCAGTATTTT. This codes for CASSEAWADTQYF.

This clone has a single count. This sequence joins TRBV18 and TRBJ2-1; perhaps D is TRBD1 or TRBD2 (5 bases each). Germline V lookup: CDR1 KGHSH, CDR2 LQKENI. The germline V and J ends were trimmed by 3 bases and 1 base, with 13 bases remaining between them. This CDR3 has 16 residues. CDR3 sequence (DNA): TGTGCCAGCTCACCGGACCGGGACCAATCCTACAATGAGCAGTTCTTC. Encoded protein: CASSPDRDQSYNEQFF.

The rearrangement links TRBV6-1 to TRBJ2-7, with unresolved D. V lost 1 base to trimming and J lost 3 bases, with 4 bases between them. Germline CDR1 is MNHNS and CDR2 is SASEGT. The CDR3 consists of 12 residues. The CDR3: CASSEGGYEQYV. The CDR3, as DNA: TGTGCCAGCAGTGAAGGGGGCTACGAGCAGTACGTC.

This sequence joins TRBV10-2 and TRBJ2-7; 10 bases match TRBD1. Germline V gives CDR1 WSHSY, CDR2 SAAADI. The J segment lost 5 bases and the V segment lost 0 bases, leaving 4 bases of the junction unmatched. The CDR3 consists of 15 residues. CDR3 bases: TGCGCCAGCAGTGAGTCGAGGGACAGGGGCAACGAGCAGTACGTC. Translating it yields CASSESRDRGNEQYV.

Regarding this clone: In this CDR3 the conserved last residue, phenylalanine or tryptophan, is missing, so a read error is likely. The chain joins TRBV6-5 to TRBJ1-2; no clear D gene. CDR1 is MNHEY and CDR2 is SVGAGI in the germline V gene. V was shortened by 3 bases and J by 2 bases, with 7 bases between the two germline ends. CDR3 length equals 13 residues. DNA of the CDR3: TGTGCCAGCAGTTATCAAGAAAACTATGGCTACACCCTC. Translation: CASSYQENYGYTL.

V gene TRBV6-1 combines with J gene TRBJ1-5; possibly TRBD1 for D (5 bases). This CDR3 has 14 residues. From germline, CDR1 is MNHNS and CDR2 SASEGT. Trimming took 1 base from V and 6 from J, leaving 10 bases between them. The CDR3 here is CASSEGYGGQPQHF. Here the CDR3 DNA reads TGTGCCAGCAGTGAAGGGTACGGGGGTCAGCCCCAGCATTTT.

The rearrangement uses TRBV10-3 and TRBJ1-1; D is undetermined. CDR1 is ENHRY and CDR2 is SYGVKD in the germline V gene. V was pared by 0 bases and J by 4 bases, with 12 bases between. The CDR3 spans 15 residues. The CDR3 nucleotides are TGTGCCATCAGTGAGTCGGTGGCGCCGGGCACTGAAGCTTTCTTT. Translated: CAISESVAPGTEAFF.

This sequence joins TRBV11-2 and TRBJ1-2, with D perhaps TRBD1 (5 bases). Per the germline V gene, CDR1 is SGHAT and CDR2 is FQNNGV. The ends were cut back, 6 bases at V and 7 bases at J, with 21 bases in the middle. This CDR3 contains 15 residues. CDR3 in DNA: TGTGCCAGCAGTGGCCTCGGGGGTTTCAAGAGTGGCTACACCTTC. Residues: CASSGLGGFKSGYTF.

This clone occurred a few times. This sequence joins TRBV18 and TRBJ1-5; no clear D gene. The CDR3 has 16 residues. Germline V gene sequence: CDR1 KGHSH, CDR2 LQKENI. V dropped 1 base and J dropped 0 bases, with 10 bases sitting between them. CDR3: CASSPQGGDSNQPQHF. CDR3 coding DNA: TGTGCCAGCTCACCACAGGGCGGGGATAGCAATCAGCCCCAGCATTTT. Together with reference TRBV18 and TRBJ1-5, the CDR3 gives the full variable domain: NAGVMQNPRHLVRRRGQEARLRCSPMKGHSHVYWYRQLPEEGLKFMVYLQKENIIDESGMPKERFSAEFPKEGPSILRIQQVVRGDSAAYFCASSPQGGDSNQPQHFGDGTRLSIL.

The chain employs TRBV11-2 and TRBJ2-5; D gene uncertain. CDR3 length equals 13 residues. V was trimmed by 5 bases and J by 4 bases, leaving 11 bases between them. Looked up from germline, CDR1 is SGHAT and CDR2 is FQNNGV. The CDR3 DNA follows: TGTGCCAGCAGCCCCCGATTTCGAGAGACCCAGTACTTC. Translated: CASSPRFRETQYF. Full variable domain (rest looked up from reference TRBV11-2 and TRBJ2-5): EAGVAQSPRYKIIEKRQSVAFWCNPISGHATLYWYQQILGQGPKLLIQFQNNGVVDDSQLPKDRFSAERLKGVDSTLKIQPAKLEDSAVYLCASSPRFRETQYFGPGTRLLVL.

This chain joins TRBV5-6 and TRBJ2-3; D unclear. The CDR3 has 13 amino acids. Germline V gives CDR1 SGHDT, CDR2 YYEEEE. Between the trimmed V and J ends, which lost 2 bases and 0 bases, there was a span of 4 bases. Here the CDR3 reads CASSLPSTDTQYF. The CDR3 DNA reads TGTGCCAGCAGCTTACCGAGCACAGATACGCAGTATTTT.

The CDR3 sequence is CASHIRGASNQPQHF. DNA for the CDR3: TGTGCCAGTCATATTCGGGGGGCTAGCAATCAGCCCCAGCATTTT. The chain joins TRBV19 to TRBJ1-5, with a possible D match to TRBD1 (6 bases). Deletions cut 8 bases from V and 0 bases from J, with 14 bases between. The CDR3 extends over 15 amino acids. The germline gives CDR1 LNHDA, CDR2 SQIVND (reference sequence). The full variable domain, with the rest looked up from reference TRBV19 and TRBJ1-5, is DGGITQSPKYLFRKEGQNVTLSCEQNLNHDAMYWYRQDPGQGLRLIYYSQIVNDFQKGDIAEGYSVSREKKESFPLTVTSAQKNPTAFYLCASHIRGASNQPQHFGDGTRLSIL.

The CDR3 is CASSPPGSFSGNTIYF. CDR3 in DNA: TGTGCCAGCAGCCCTCCAGGGAGCTTCTCTGGAAACACCATATATTTT. The gene calls are TRBV7-2 and TRBJ1-3; tentative D call: TRBD1 (5 bases). The CDR3 totals 16 residues. V dropped 5 bases and J dropped 0 bases, with 14 bases sitting between them. Germline V gene sequence: CDR1 SGHTA, CDR2 FQGNSA.

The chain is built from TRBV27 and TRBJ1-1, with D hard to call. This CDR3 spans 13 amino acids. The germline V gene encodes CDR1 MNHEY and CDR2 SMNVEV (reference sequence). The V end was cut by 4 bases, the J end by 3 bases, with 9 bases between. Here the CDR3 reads CASSWSQYTEAFF. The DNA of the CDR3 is TGTGCCAGCAGTTGGTCCCAGTACACTGAAGCTTTCTTT.

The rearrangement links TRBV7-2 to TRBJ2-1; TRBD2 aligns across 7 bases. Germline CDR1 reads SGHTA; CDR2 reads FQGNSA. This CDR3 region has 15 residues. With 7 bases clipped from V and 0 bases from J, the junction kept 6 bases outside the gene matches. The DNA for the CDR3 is TGTGCCAGCATCCCCGGGGGGTACTCCTACAATGAGCAGTTCTTC. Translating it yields CASIPGGYSYNEQFF.

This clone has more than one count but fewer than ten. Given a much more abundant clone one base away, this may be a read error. The chain's CDR3 is CASSLGDTIYF. DNA for the CDR3: TGCGCCAGCAGCTTGGGAGACACCATATATTTT. The V gene is TRBV5-1, the J gene TRBJ1-3; D remains ambiguous. V lost 0 bases to trimming and J lost 8 bases, with 3 bases between them. The length of the CDR3 is 11 residues. CDR1 is SGHRS, CDR2 YFSETQ, per germline.

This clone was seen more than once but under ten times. The CDR3 DNA is TGTGCCAGCAGTGCCCAGGAAGCCTACAATGAGCAGTTCTTC. Amino acids: CASSAQEAYNEQFF. V usage is TRBV27 and J usage is TRBJ2-1; the D is unclear. CDR1 and CDR2 (germline): MNHEY, SMNVEV (reference sequence). Trimming cost V 5 bases and J 2 bases, with 10 bases left between them. The CDR3 covers 14 residues.

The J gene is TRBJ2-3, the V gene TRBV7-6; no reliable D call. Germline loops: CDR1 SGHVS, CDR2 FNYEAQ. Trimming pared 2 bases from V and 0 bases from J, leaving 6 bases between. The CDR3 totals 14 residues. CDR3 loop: CASSLTGSTDTQYF. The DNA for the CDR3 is TGTGCCAGCAGCTTAACCGGGAGCACAGATACGCAGTATTTT.

CDR3 DNA sequence: TGTGCCAGTAGGATGGCCGGGACACCGTACACCGGGGAGCTGTTTTTT. It is translated as CASRMAGTPYTGELFF. The V gene is TRBV19, the J gene TRBJ2-2; D is possibly TRBD1 (6 bases). Per germline, CDR1 LNHDA and CDR2 SQIVND (reference sequence). Trimming removed 6 bases at V and 3 bases at J, with 17 bases between. CDR3 size: 16 residues.

CDR3 protein: CASSDRGLGNTGELFF. DNA of the CDR3: TGTGCCAGCAGCGACAGGGGGCTGGGAAACACCGGGGAGCTGTTTTTT. The rearrangement links TRBV7-8 to TRBJ2-2, with 10 bases matching TRBD1. The CDR3 runs 16 residues. V shed 5 bases and J 2 bases; nucleotides not matched to a gene: 5. Germline CDR1 and CDR2: SGHVS and FQNEAQ. The whole variable domain, filled in from reference TRBV7-8 and TRBJ2-2, reads GAGVSQSPRYKVAKRGQDVALRCDPISGHVSLFWYQQALGQGPEFLTYFQNEAQLDKSGLPSDRFFAERPEGSVSTLKIQRTQQEDSAVYLCASSDRGLGNTGELFFGEGSRLTVL.

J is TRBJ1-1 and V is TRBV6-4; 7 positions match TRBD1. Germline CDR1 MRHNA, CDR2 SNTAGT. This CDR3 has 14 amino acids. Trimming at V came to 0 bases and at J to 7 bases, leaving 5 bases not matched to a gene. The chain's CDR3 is CASSDSSRGGEAFF. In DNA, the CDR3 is TGTGCCAGCAGTGACTCGAGCAGGGGGGGTGAAGCTTTCTTT.

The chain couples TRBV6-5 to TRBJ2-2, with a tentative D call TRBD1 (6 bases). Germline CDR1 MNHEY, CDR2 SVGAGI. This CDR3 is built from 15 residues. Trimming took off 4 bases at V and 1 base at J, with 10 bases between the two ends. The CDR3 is CASSWMGQNTGELFF. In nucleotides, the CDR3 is TGTGCCAGCAGTTGGATGGGACAGAACACCGGGGAGCTGTTTTTT.

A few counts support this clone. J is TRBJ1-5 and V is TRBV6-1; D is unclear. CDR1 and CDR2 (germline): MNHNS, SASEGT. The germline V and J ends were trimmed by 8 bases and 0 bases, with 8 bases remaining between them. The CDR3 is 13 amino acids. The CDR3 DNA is TGTGCCAGCGGCGAATATAGCAATCAGCCCCAGCATTTT. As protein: CASGEYSNQPQHF.

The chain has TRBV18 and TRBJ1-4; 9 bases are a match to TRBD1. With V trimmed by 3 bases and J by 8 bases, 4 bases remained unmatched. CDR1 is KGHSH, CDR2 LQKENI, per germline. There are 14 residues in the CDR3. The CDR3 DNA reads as TGTGCCAGCTCACCGGGACAGGGCCGGGAAAAACTGTTTTTT. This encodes CASSPGQGREKLFF.

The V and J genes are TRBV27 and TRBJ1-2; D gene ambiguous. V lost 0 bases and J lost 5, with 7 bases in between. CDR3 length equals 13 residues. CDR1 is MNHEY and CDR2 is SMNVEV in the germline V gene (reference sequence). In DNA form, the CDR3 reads TGTGCCAGCAGTTTATCAGGAGGATATGGCTACACCTTC. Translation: CASSLSGGYGYTF.

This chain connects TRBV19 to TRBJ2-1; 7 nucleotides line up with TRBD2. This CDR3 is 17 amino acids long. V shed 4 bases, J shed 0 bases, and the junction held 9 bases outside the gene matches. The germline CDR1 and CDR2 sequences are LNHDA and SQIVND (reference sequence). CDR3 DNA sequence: TGTGCCAGTAGTAAGTACGGACTAGAGGGCTCCTACAATGAGCAGTTCTTC. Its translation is CASSKYGLEGSYNEQFF. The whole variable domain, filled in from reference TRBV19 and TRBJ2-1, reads DGGITQSPKYLFRKEGQNVTLSCEQNLNHDAMYWYRQDPGQGLRLIYYSQIVNDFQKGDIAEGYSVSREKKESFPLTVTSAQKNPTAFYLCASSKYGLEGSYNEQFFGPGTRLTVL.

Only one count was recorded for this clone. The chain's CDR3 is CASSPSLGQGAYEQYF. Written as DNA, the CDR3 is TGTGCCAGCAGCCCTAGCCTAGGACAGGGGGCTTACGAGCAGTACTTC. The chain couples TRBV7-8 to TRBJ2-7; TRBD1 aligns across 11 bases. The junction had 10 bases not matched to a gene; V was cut back by 5 bases and J by 4 bases. The CDR3 has 16 amino acids. Germline values: CDR1 SGHVS, CDR2 FQNEAQ.